This T cell receptor beta chain was identified in a study of cytomegalovirus exposure and HLA in healthy donors. The PCR employed 60 Vbeta primers together with 13 Jbeta primers. TCRdb's copy holds only in-frame clones and misses some; the assay was immunoSEQ multiplex PCR. The data show 150,000 to 200,000 clones, and the top ten clones hold approximately 6.5%. The V gene's germline CDR1 is LGHNA and CDR2 YSLEER. Trimming at V came to 1 base and at J to 4 bases, leaving 4 bases not matched to a gene. The CDR3 is 15 amino acids. The sequencing input was PBMCs. The chain couples TRBV4-3 to TRBJ1-3, with 7 nucleotides matching TRBD1. The source of this sequence is a man between 25 and 39 years old in good health and CMV-seronegative. Written as DNA, the CDR3 is TGCGCCAGCAGCCAAGGAAGGGGGCAAGGAAACACCATATATTTT. Translating it yields CASSQGRGQGNTIYF.